Listed below are T cell receptor beta chains from one sample, sequenced in a study of graft-versus-host responses after intestinal transplantation. Data came from immunoSEQ multiplex PCR; TCRdb stores just in-frame clones and leaves some out. Here the sample spans more than 65,000 clones, nearly 85% being singletons. These receptors' targets are unknown. The material sequenced was unstimulated CD4+ T cells sorted from spleen or lymph node cells, taken before transplant. The receptors derive from a human donor who was the organ donor for an intestinal transplant. Both conserved end residues are part of each CDR3. The order of the fields is J gene, V gene, D gene, clone size, CDR3 protein, CDR3 DNA. A D gene is named only where the DNA matches it firmly. Rows may omit the clone size; those that give it use once, few, many or a size class.

J gene: TRBJ2-5; V gene: TRBV7-9; D gene: .; clone size: .; CDR3 protein: CASSLVGGQETQYF; CDR3 DNA: TGTGCCAGCAGCTTAGTGGGGGGCCAAGAGACCCAGTACTTC
J gene: TRBJ2-5; V gene: TRBV28; D gene: TRBD1; clone size: .; CDR3 protein: CASSSPARQGETQYF; CDR3 DNA: TGTGCCAGCAGCTCCCCGGCCCGACAGGGGGAGACCCAGTACTTC
J gene: TRBJ2-1; V gene: TRBV30; D gene: .; clone size: .; CDR3 protein: CAWSFDSRNEQFF; CDR3 DNA: TGTGCCTGGAGCTTTGACAGTAGAAATGAGCAGTTCTTC
J gene: TRBJ2-3; V gene: TRBV30; D gene: TRBD2; clone size: .; CDR3 protein: CASKSGAGGSTDTQYF; CDR3 DNA: TGTGCCTCCAAAAGTGGAGCGGGGGGCAGCACAGATACGCAGTATTTT
J gene: TRBJ1-5; V gene: TRBV28; D gene: .; clone size: .; CDR3 protein: CASSTGQLYQPQHF; CDR3 DNA: TGTGCCAGCAGTACCGGACAGTTATATCAGCCCCAGCATTTT
J gene: TRBJ1-1; V gene: TRBV6-6; D gene: TRBD1; clone size: .; CDR3 protein: CASSYPIGQGDTEAFF; CDR3 DNA: TGTGCCAGCAGTTACCCGATCGGACAGGGGGACACTGAAGCTTTCTTT
J gene: TRBJ1-6; V gene: TRBV19; D gene: .; clone size: few; CDR3 protein: CASNSGYNSPLHF; CDR3 DNA: TGTGCCAGTAATTCGGGGTATAATTCACCCCTCCACTTT
J gene: TRBJ1-2; V gene: TRBV5-1; D gene: TRBD1; clone size: .; CDR3 protein: CASSIRATGQGMNYGYTF; CDR3 DNA: TGCGCCAGCAGCATCCGGGCGACGGGACAGGGGATGAACTATGGCTACACCTTC
J gene: TRBJ2-1; V gene: TRBV10-3; D gene: .; clone size: .; CDR3 protein: CAIALGGGSNEQFF; CDR3 DNA: TGTGCTATCGCGCTAGGTGGAGGCAGCAATGAGCAGTTCTTC
J gene: TRBJ2-2; V gene: TRBV29-1; D gene: .; clone size: .; CDR3 protein: CSVARTGELFF; CDR3 DNA: TGCAGCGTTGCGAGGACCGGGGAGCTGTTTTTT
J gene: TRBJ2-6; V gene: TRBV5-6; D gene: TRBD1; clone size: once; CDR3 protein: CASTTPGGFTSSGANVLTF; CDR3 DNA: TGTGCCAGCACCACCCCAGGGGGTTTTACGAGTTCTGGGGCCAACGTCCTGACTTTC
J gene: TRBJ1-2; V gene: TRBV28; D gene: TRBD1; clone size: .; CDR3 protein: CASSLGQGALGYTF; CDR3 DNA: TGTGCCAGCAGTTTAGGACAGGGGGCCTTAGGCTACACCTTC
J gene: TRBJ2-3; V gene: TRBV28; D gene: .; clone size: .; CDR3 protein: CASSESSTDTQYF; CDR3 DNA: TGTGCCAGCAGTGAGAGTAGCACAGATACGCAGTATTTT
J gene: TRBJ2-1; V gene: TRBV7-2; D gene: TRBD2; clone size: .; CDR3 protein: CASSLLLAGGGEQFF; CDR3 DNA: TGTGCCAGCAGCTTATTACTAGCGGGGGGAGGTGAGCAGTTCTTC
J gene: TRBJ2-1; V gene: TRBV4-3; D gene: .; clone size: .; CDR3 protein: CASSQDPGLGANEQFF; CDR3 DNA: TGCGCCAGCAGCCAAGATCCGGGATTGGGCGCCAATGAGCAGTTCTTC
J gene: TRBJ1-5; V gene: TRBV6-5; D gene: .; clone size: .; CDR3 protein: CASRQTSGPQHF; CDR3 DNA: TGTGCCAGCAGGCAAACCAGCGGGCCCCAGCATTTT
J gene: TRBJ1-2; V gene: TRBV11-2; D gene: .; clone size: .; CDR3 protein: CASSQQGRGYTF; CDR3 DNA: TGTGCCAGCAGTCAACAGGGTCGGGGCTACACCTTC
J gene: TRBJ2-3; V gene: TRBV7-3; D gene: TRBD2; clone size: .; CDR3 protein: CASSFGAGFTDTQYF; CDR3 DNA: TGTGCCAGCAGCTTCGGAGCGGGGTTCACAGATACGCAGTATTTT
J gene: TRBJ1-6; V gene: TRBV4-2; D gene: TRBD1; clone size: .; CDR3 protein: CASSQGGQGSNSPLHF; CDR3 DNA: TGTGCCAGCAGCCAAGGGGGACAGGGCTCTAATTCACCCCTCCACTTT
J gene: TRBJ1-1; V gene: TRBV6-6; D gene: .; clone size: once; CDR3 protein: CASSYSQPVEAFF; CDR3 DNA: TGTGCCAGCAGTTACTCACAGCCGGTTGAAGCTTTCTTT
J gene: TRBJ1-3; V gene: TRBV5-1; D gene: .; clone size: .; CDR3 protein: CASSPPDSSGNTIYF; CDR3 DNA: TGCGCCAGCAGCCCCCCCGACAGCTCTGGAAACACCATATATTTT
J gene: TRBJ1-1; V gene: TRBV4-3; D gene: .; clone size: .; CDR3 protein: CASSQVINTEAFF; CDR3 DNA: TGCGCCAGCAGCCAAGTAATAAACACTGAAGCTTTCTTT
J gene: TRBJ2-3; V gene: TRBV30; D gene: TRBD2; clone size: .; CDR3 protein: CAWSVGGGGDTQYF; CDR3 DNA: TGTGCCTGGAGTGTGGGCGGGGGAGGAGATACGCAGTATTTT
J gene: TRBJ1-5; V gene: TRBV6-1; D gene: TRBD1; clone size: .; CDR3 protein: CASSEILGQGVDQPQHF; CDR3 DNA: TGTGCCAGCAGTGAAATCCTGGGACAGGGGGTGGATCAGCCCCAGCATTTT
J gene: TRBJ2-5; V gene: TRBV7-8; D gene: TRBD2; clone size: .; CDR3 protein: CASSSPGGLETQYF; CDR3 DNA: TGTGCCAGCAGCTCACCGGGGGGGTTGGAGACCCAGTACTTC
J gene: TRBJ2-2; V gene: TRBV7-9; D gene: .; clone size: .; CDR3 protein: CASSLAGPGTGELFF; CDR3 DNA: TGTGCCAGCAGCTTAGCAGGGCCGGGAACCGGGGAGCTGTTTTTT
J gene: TRBJ1-5; V gene: TRBV18; D gene: .; clone size: once; CDR3 protein: CASSPGASNQPQHF; CDR3 DNA: TGTGCCAGCTCACCAGGGGCCAGCAATCAGCCCCAGCATTTT
J gene: TRBJ1-2; V gene: TRBV7-6; D gene: TRBD1; clone size: .; CDR3 protein: CASSPSTGGYGYTF; CDR3 DNA: TGTGCCAGCAGCCCTAGTACAGGGGGATATGGCTACACCTTC
J gene: TRBJ1-5; V gene: TRBV20-1; D gene: .; clone size: .; CDR3 protein: CSAKGSGPQHF; CDR3 DNA: TGCAGTGCTAAGGGGTCGGGGCCCCAGCATTTT
J gene: TRBJ1-1; V gene: TRBV2; D gene: .; clone size: .; CDR3 protein: CASTRRQTVNTEAFF; CDR3 DNA: TGTGCCAGCACCCGTCGTCAGACTGTGAACACTGAAGCTTTCTTT
J gene: TRBJ1-4; V gene: TRBV20-1; D gene: .; clone size: few; CDR3 protein: CSAREDRKLFF; CDR3 DNA: TGCAGTGCTAGAGAAGACAGAAAACTGTTTTTT
J gene: TRBJ2-1; V gene: TRBV7-2; D gene: .; clone size: .; CDR3 protein: CASSALAAWNEQFF; CDR3 DNA: TGTGCCAGCAGCGCTCTTGCGGCCTGGAATGAGCAGTTCTTC
J gene: TRBJ2-3; V gene: TRBV4-1; D gene: .; clone size: .; CDR3 protein: CASSQIVGAPGQYF; CDR3 DNA: TGCGCCAGCAGCCAGATAGTGGGGGCCCCTGGGCAGTATTTT
J gene: TRBJ2-5; V gene: TRBV10-1; D gene: .; clone size: .; CDR3 protein: CASRRAGGETQYF; CDR3 DNA: TGCGCCAGCAGACGGGCGGGTGGCGAGACCCAGTACTTC
J gene: TRBJ1-4; V gene: TRBV28; D gene: TRBD1; clone size: .; CDR3 protein: CASSLVGQGWEKLFF; CDR3 DNA: TGTGCCAGCAGTTTAGTGGGACAGGGTTGGGAAAAACTGTTTTTT
J gene: TRBJ1-5; V gene: TRBV19; D gene: TRBD1; clone size: once; CDR3 protein: CASARLRDRGIGNQPQHF; CDR3 DNA: TGTGCCAGTGCACGGCTCCGGGACAGGGGAATAGGCAATCAGCCCCAGCATTTT
J gene: TRBJ1-2; V gene: TRBV30; D gene: .; clone size: .; CDR3 protein: CAWSVQRGGYTF; CDR3 DNA: TGTGCCTGGAGTGTCCAACGCGGGGGCTACACCTTC
J gene: TRBJ1-5; V gene: TRBV6-6; D gene: .; clone size: few; CDR3 protein: CASSRQLDSNQPQHF; CDR3 DNA: TGTGCCAGCAGTAGACAATTGGACAGTAATCAGCCCCAGCATTTT
J gene: TRBJ2-5; V gene: TRBV5-1; D gene: .; clone size: .; CDR3 protein: CASSLWGQGGAETQYF; CDR3 DNA: TGCGCCAGCAGCTTATGGGGTCAGGGTGGAGCGGAGACCCAGTACTTC
J gene: TRBJ1-1; V gene: TRBV25-1; D gene: .; clone size: .; CDR3 protein: CASSEANRVSTEAFF; CDR3 DNA: TGTGCCAGCAGTGAGGCGAACAGGGTATCCACTGAAGCTTTCTTT
J gene: TRBJ2-2; V gene: TRBV5-4; D gene: .; clone size: once; CDR3 protein: CASSPVQTGELFF; CDR3 DNA: TGTGCCAGCAGCCCCGTCCAGACCGGGGAGCTGTTTTTT
J gene: TRBJ2-3; V gene: TRBV11-2; D gene: TRBD2; clone size: .; CDR3 protein: CASSLAGGGTDTQYF; CDR3 DNA: TGTGCCAGCAGCTTAGCGGGGGGTGGAACAGATACGCAGTATTTT
J gene: TRBJ2-2; V gene: TRBV5-4; D gene: TRBD1; clone size: .; CDR3 protein: CASSQDRGTSTGELFF; CDR3 DNA: TGTGCCAGCAGCCAAGACAGGGGGACAAGCACCGGGGAGCTGTTTTTT
J gene: TRBJ1-2; V gene: TRBV9; D gene: TRBD1; clone size: .; CDR3 protein: CASSGTKTGINGYTF; CDR3 DNA: TGTGCCAGCAGCGGGACCAAGACAGGGATTAATGGCTACACCTTC
J gene: TRBJ1-2; V gene: TRBV14; D gene: TRBD1; clone size: .; CDR3 protein: CASSPDRGYGYTF; CDR3 DNA: TGTGCCAGCAGCCCTGACAGGGGGTATGGCTACACCTTC
J gene: TRBJ1-4; V gene: TRBV4-1; D gene: .; clone size: few; CDR3 protein: CASSRTQEYNEKLFF; CDR3 DNA: TGCGCCAGCAGCCGCACACAGGAGTATAATGAAAAACTGTTTTTT
J gene: TRBJ2-5; V gene: TRBV6-9; D gene: TRBD1; clone size: .; CDR3 protein: CASSRQGPTQETQYF; CDR3 DNA: TGTGCCAGCAGTCGACAGGGGCCCACCCAAGAGACCCAGTACTTC
J gene: TRBJ1-6; V gene: TRBV5-1; D gene: TRBD1; clone size: .; CDR3 protein: CASSLEQGVFSPLHF; CDR3 DNA: TGCGCCAGCAGCTTGGAACAGGGGGTCTTTTCACCCCTCCACTTT
J gene: TRBJ1-6; V gene: TRBV18; D gene: TRBD1; clone size: .; CDR3 protein: CASSPRRQGDSPLHF; CDR3 DNA: TGTGCCAGCTCACCACGACGGCAGGGGGATTCACCCCTCCACTTT
J gene: TRBJ2-1; V gene: TRBV27; D gene: .; clone size: .; CDR3 protein: CASTRSPGQIYNEQFF; CDR3 DNA: TGTGCCAGCACCCGATCACCCGGACAGATTTACAATGAGCAGTTCTTC
J gene: TRBJ2-1; V gene: TRBV9; D gene: .; clone size: .; CDR3 protein: CASSAEGAGGEQFF; CDR3 DNA: TGTGCCAGCAGCGCCGAAGGCGCGGGTGGTGAGCAGTTCTTC
J gene: TRBJ2-4; V gene: TRBV6-1; D gene: .; clone size: .; CDR3 protein: CASSEMEEGGKNIQYF; CDR3 DNA: TGTGCCAGCAGTGAAATGGAAGAAGGAGGCAAAAACATTCAGTACTTC
J gene: TRBJ2-3; V gene: TRBV5-1; D gene: TRBD1; clone size: .; CDR3 protein: CASSLEGGGDTQYF; CDR3 DNA: TGCGCCAGCAGCTTGGAAGGGGGCGGAGATACGCAGTATTTT
J gene: TRBJ1-2; V gene: TRBV6-5; D gene: .; clone size: .; CDR3 protein: CASSPPDGGGYGYTF; CDR3 DNA: TGTGCCAGCAGCCCCCCCGATGGGGGGGGCTATGGCTACACCTTC
J gene: TRBJ1-3; V gene: TRBV6-6; D gene: .; clone size: few; CDR3 protein: CASGGALGNTIYF; CDR3 DNA: TGTGCCAGCGGCGGGGCTCTTGGAAACACCATATATTTT
J gene: TRBJ1-3; V gene: TRBV7-2; D gene: .; clone size: .; CDR3 protein: CASSLSGQGNTIYF; CDR3 DNA: TGTGCCAGCAGCTTATCCGGACAGGGAAACACCATATATTTT
J gene: TRBJ2-1; V gene: TRBV9; D gene: .; clone size: .; CDR3 protein: CASSVEGVNEQFF; CDR3 DNA: TGTGCCAGCAGCGTAGAAGGGGTAAATGAGCAGTTCTTC
J gene: TRBJ2-2; V gene: TRBV11-2; D gene: .; clone size: .; CDR3 protein: CASSLWQTGELFF; CDR3 DNA: TGTGCCAGCAGTTTATGGCAGACCGGGGAGCTGTTTTTT